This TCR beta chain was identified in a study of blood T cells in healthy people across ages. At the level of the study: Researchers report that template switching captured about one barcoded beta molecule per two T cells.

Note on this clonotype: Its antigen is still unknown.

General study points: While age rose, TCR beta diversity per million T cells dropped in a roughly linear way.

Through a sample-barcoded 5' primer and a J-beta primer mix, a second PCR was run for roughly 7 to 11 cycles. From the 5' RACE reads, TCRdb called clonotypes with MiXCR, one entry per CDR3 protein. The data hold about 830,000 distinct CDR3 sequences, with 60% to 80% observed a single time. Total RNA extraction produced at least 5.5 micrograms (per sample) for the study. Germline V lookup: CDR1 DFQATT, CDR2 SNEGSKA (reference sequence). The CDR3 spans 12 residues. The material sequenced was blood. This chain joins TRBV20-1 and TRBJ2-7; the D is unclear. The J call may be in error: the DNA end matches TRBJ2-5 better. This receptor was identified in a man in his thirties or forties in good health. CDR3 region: CSGRNLAETQYF. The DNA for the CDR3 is TGCAGTGGCCGGAACCTGGCGGAGACCCAGTACTTC.